The 5 T cell receptor beta chains reported below all come from one sample, sequenced in a study of T cell changes during pregnancy in multiple sclerosis. Using immunoSEQ multiplex PCR, the repertoire was profiled, and TCRdb retains in-frame clones only, with some absent. The sample holds tens of thousands of clones, roughly 92% seen once. The source material was peripheral blood, sampled in the first trimester of pregnancy. The receptor set was obtained from a female donor with multiple sclerosis, enrolled in a pregnancy study.

V gene TRBV7-3 combines with J gene TRBJ2-3, with 7 bases that match TRBD2. Trimming at V came to 3 bases and at J to 3 bases, leaving 15 bases not matched to a gene. Germline values: CDR1 SGHTA, CDR2 FQGTGA. The CDR3 runs to 18 residues. CDR3 nucleotides: TGTGCCAGCAGCTTCCGAGGCGGGGGACGCTCGGGGACAGATACGCAGTATTTT. It codes for CASSFRGGGRSGTDTQYF.

This chain links TRBV19 with TRBJ1-3, with TRBD1 matching over 8 bases. Trimming at V came to 5 bases and at J to 0 bases, leaving 9 bases not matched to a gene. Germline loops: CDR1 LNHDA, CDR2 SQIVND (reference sequence). The CDR3 extends over 17 amino acids. The CDR3: CASSPLDRGGSGNTIYF. The CDR3 nucleotides are TGTGCCAGTAGTCCCTTAGACAGGGGAGGCTCTGGAAACACCATATATTTT.

The V and J genes are TRBV7-7 and TRBJ2-3, with D unclear. CDR3 length: 15 amino acids. V was clipped by 4 bases and J by 4 bases, with 15 bases between them. Germline loops: CDR1 SSHAT, CDR2 FNYEAQ (reference sequence). DNA for the CDR3: TGTGCCAGCAGCTGCCCCGGTTTAGTCGCAGATACGCAGTATTTT. This sequence encodes CASSCPGLVADTQYF.

This chain uses TRBV7-2 with TRBJ2-7; 9 bases are a match to TRBD2. The CDR3 is made up of 17 amino acids. J gave up 5 bases and V 4 bases, and 15 bases lay outside the gene matches. Germline V gene sequence: CDR1 SGHTA, CDR2 FQGNSA. DNA for the CDR3: TGTGCCAGCAGCTCCGACGCCGCGGGGGGGCTCAGACACGAGCAGTACTTC. Its translation: CASSSDAAGGLRHEQYF. Supplemented by reference TRBV7-2 and TRBJ2-7, the full variable domain reads GAGVSQSPSNKVTEKGKDVELRCDPISGHTALYWYRQSLGQGLEFLIYFQGNSAPDKSGLPSDRFSAERTGGSVSTLTIQRTQQEDSAVYLCASSSDAAGGLRHEQYFGPGTRLTVT.

The chain joins TRBV30 to TRBJ1-3; no reliable D call. CDR3 length equals 14 residues. Germline V gives CDR1 GTSNPN, CDR2 SVGIG (reference sequence). The ends were cut back, 1 base at V and 4 bases at J, with 11 bases in the middle. The CDR3 DNA sequence: TGTGCCTGGAGTGCGACAAGACGCGGAAACACCATATATTTT. The encoded protein is CAWSATRRGNTIYF.